The sequence of this T cell receptor beta chain was determined in a study of T-cell reconstitution after alpha-beta-depleted transplantation in children. It was with unique molecular identifiers that the TCRbeta library was prepared. Each CDR3 protein is one row after TCRdb ran MiXCR on the PCR reads. The sample holds about 460,000 distinct CDR3 sequences, about an eighth seen once. Specimen: PBMCs from the stem cell graft donor, collected from the stem cell graft. This TCR came from a human donor who donated a stem cell graft to a child with combined immunodeficiency.

The DNA for the CDR3 is TGCGCCAGCAGCCAAGATTGGGACAGGGGAGAGCAGTACTTC. Protein: CASSQDWDRGEQYF. This rearrangement joins TRBV4-3 to TRBJ2-7; 10 bases line up with TRBD1. Germline-derived CDR1 and CDR2 are LGHNA and YSLEER. The length of the CDR3 is 14 residues. V trimming: 0 bases; J trimming: 7 bases; junction bases outside the gene matches: 3.